Shown below are 28 T cell receptor beta chains from a single sample sequenced in a study of blood T cell repertoires in COVID-19. Some clones are missing from TCRdb's copy, which holds only in-frame ones; the method was immunoSEQ multiplex PCR. Counted here are 25,000 to 30,000 clones, 75% to 90% occurring once; the ten biggest clones make up less than 20%. The sequencing input was peripheral blood. The receptors originated from a man aged 70 or older with active COVID-19.

This clone occurred a few times. J is TRBJ1-1 and V is TRBV5-1, with 8 bases matching TRBD1. Germline V gives CDR1 SGHRS, CDR2 YFSETQ. V shed 1 base, J shed 5 bases, and the junction held 4 bases outside the gene matches. This CDR3 region has 14 residues. CDR3 region: CASSLSQGATEAFF. The CDR3, as DNA: TGCGCCAGCAGCTTGTCCCAGGGGGCGACTGAAGCTTTCTTT.

The chain has TRBV7-9 and TRBJ2-7, with 9 bases fitting TRBD1. The CDR3 is made up of 17 amino acids. CDR1 and CDR2 from the germline V gene are SEHNR and FQNEAQ (reference sequence). V was pared by 3 bases and J by 1 base, with 10 bases of the junction left unmatched. CDR3 sequence: CASSFRTGGDRSYEQYF. The DNA of the CDR3 is TGTGCCAGCAGCTTTCGTACAGGGGGCGATAGGTCCTACGAGCAGTACTTC.

This chain connects TRBV9 to TRBJ2-7, with D possibly being TRBD1 (6 bases). Germline V gene data show CDR1 as SGDLS and CDR2 as YYNGEE. The CDR3 spans 15 residues. V was cut by 0 bases and J by 6 bases, with 16 bases left in between. The CDR3 DNA reads as TGTGCCAGCAGCGTAGGGGACATTAGATACGTCGAGCAGTACTTC. Its protein product is CASSVGDIRYVEQYF.

V gene TRBV6-6 combines with J gene TRBJ1-5, with D perhaps TRBD1 (5 bases). CDR1 and CDR2 from the germline V gene are MNHNY and SVGAGI (reference sequence). The CDR3 extends over 15 amino acids. The V end lost 1 base, the J end lost 11 bases, and 18 bases lay between the germline ends. The CDR3 DNA is TGTGCCAGCAGTTACTTGGGGGGGAGGCTAGGGGCCCAGCATTTT. Encoded protein: CASSYLGGRLGAQHF.

The chain has TRBV19 and TRBJ2-6, with 7 positions matching TRBD2. Germline V gives CDR1 LNHDA, CDR2 SQIVND (reference sequence). The CDR3 extends over 18 amino acids. The trim removed 2 bases at V and 3 bases at J, leaving 10 bases unmatched. The CDR3 sequence: CASSIRTSAGFGANVLTF. Here the CDR3 DNA reads TGTGCCAGTAGTATACGAACTAGCGCCGGTTTTGGGGCCAACGTCCTGACTTTC.

V gene TRBV6-5 combines with J gene TRBJ2-1; weak D call: TRBD1 (5 bases). The germline V gene encodes CDR1 MNHEY and CDR2 SVGAGI. V lost 0 bases and J lost 7, with 10 bases in between. The CDR3 totals 14 residues. The CDR3 region is CASSYSPGKNEQFF. The CDR3 bases are TGTGCCAGCAGTTACTCCCCAGGGAAGAATGAGCAGTTCTTC.

The chain links TRBV24-1 to TRBJ2-7, with TRBD2 matching over 7 bases. The CDR3 is made up of 13 amino acids. The V gene end was trimmed by 4 bases and the J gene end by 5 bases; junction bases not matched to a gene: 4. From germline, CDR1 is KGHDR and CDR2 SFDVKD. The DNA of the CDR3 is TGTGCCACCAGTGACGTGGGGGGGGACGAGCAGTACTTC. Residues: CATSDVGGDEQYF.

The chain combines TRBV9 with TRBJ2-3, with 8 bases aligning to TRBD1. V shed 5 bases, J shed 1 base, and the junction held 3 bases outside the gene matches. Germline assignment: CDR1 SGDLS and CDR2 YYNGEE. The CDR3 is 14 amino acids. CDR3 nucleotides: TGTGCCAGCAGTGGACAGGGCGGCACAGATACGCAGTATTTT. It translates to CASSGQGGTDTQYF.

The genes are TRBV29-1 and TRBJ1-6; no definite D call. There are 14 residues in the CDR3. V lost 6 bases to trimming and J lost 10 bases, with 19 bases between them. CDR1 is SQVTM and CDR2 is ANQGSEA in the germline V gene. The DNA of the CDR3 is TGCAGCGTCGGCTCCGGGAATTCGGGGTCACCCCTCCACTTT. This encodes CSVGSGNSGSPLHF. The full variable domain, in which reference TRBV29-1 and TRBJ1-6 provide the parts outside the CDR3, is SAVISQKPSRDICQRGTSLTIQCQVDSQVTMMFWYRQQPGQSLTLIATANQGSEATYESGFVIDKFPISRPNLTFSTLTVSNMSPEDSSIYLCSVGSGNSGSPLHFGNGTRLTVT.

The chain has TRBV3-1 (or the pseudogene TRBV3-2) and TRBJ2-6; a weak D match, TRBD1 (5 bases). Germline V gene data show CDR1 as LGHDT and CDR2 as YNNKEL (reference sequence). The CDR3 is 19 residues long. With 4 bases removed from V and 0 bases from J, the gap between germline ends came to 19 bases. CDR3 sequence (DNA): TGTGCCAGCAGCCCCCCCCCGACAGCCAAGAGCTCTGGGGCCAACGTCCTGACTTTC. Protein sequence: CASSPPPTAKSSGANVLTF.

This chain connects TRBV29-1 to TRBJ2-1; TRBD1 matches at 10 bases. This CDR3 region has 13 residues. V shed 7 bases and J 2 bases; nucleotides not matched to a gene: 2. Per the germline V gene, CDR1 is SQVTM and CDR2 is ANQGSEA. The CDR3 DNA reads as TGCAGCGGGACAGGGGGGGCCTACAATGAGCAGTTCTTC. As protein: CSGTGGAYNEQFF.

The chain employs TRBV7-3 and TRBJ2-5; 11 nucleotides match TRBD1. There are 15 residues in the CDR3. Trimming removed 5 bases from V and 4 bases from J; junction bases left unmatched: 6. In germline, CDR1 is SGHTA, CDR2 FQGTGA. DNA of the CDR3: TGTGCCAGCAGCCTCGGGACAGGGGGTGGAGAGACCCAGTACTTC. Its translation: CASSLGTGGGETQYF.

The V gene is TRBV9, the J gene TRBJ2-6; possibly TRBD2 for D (7 bases). Trimming took 0 bases from V and 0 from J, leaving 13 bases between them. CDR3 length: 18 amino acids. From germline, CDR1 is SGDLS and CDR2 YYNGEE. The chain's CDR3 is CASSVGGGPLSGANVLTF. The CDR3 nucleotides read TGTGCCAGCAGCGTAGGGGGGGGCCCCCTCTCTGGGGCCAACGTCCTGACTTTC.

J is TRBJ2-5 and V is TRBV7-2; 8 positions match TRBD2. The CDR3 sequence is 14 residues long. Germline loops: CDR1 SGHTA, CDR2 FQGNSA. V lost 3 bases to trimming and J lost 5 bases; unmatched junction nucleotides: 5. The CDR3 loop is CASSFGGGPETQYF. The CDR3 DNA reads as TGTGCCAGCAGCTTCGGGGGGGGACCCGAGACCCAGTACTTC.

The chain carries TRBV5-4 and TRBJ1-1, with a possible D match to TRBD1 (5 bases). This CDR3 comprises 16 residues. Trimming left V 4 bases short and J 0 bases short, with 16 bases between. Germline V gene data show CDR1 as SGHNT and CDR2 as YYREEE (reference sequence). The DNA for the CDR3 is TGTGCCAGCAGCGCCGGTCCATCGGGGGTGAACACTGAAGCTTTCTTT. Translation gives CASSAGPSGVNTEAFF. Complete variable domain (other parts from reference TRBV5-4 and TRBJ1-1): ETGVTQSPTHLIKTRGQQVTLRCSSQSGHNTVSWYQQALGQGPQFIFQYYREEENGRGNFPPRFSGLQFPNYSSELNVNALELDDSALYLCASSAGPSGVNTEAFFGQGTRLTVV.

The genes are TRBV28 and TRBJ2-5; 8 bases fit TRBD2. Germline CDR1 is MDHEN and CDR2 is SYDVKM. This CDR3 contains 14 residues. With V trimmed by 8 bases and J by 1 base, 6 bases remained unmatched. The CDR3 DNA reads as TGTGCCAGCCTCGGGGGGGGGAGCCAAGAGACCCAGTACTTC. Translated: CASLGGGSQETQYF.

On this clone itself: Other DNA variants within this sample encode the same CDR3. The chain joins TRBV10-3 to TRBJ2-3; TRBD2 agrees at 12 bases. Trimming at V came to 3 bases and at J to 5 bases, leaving 6 bases not matched to a gene. This CDR3 comprises 16 residues. Looked up from germline, CDR1 is ENHRY and CDR2 is SYGVKD. The DNA for the CDR3 is TGTGCCATCAGTGACCCTAGCGGGGGGGCCGGAGATACGCAGTATTTT. As protein: CAISDPSGGAGDTQYF.

V and J are TRBV7-9 and TRBJ2-7; D perhaps matches TRBD2 (6 bases). In germline, CDR1 is SEHNR, CDR2 FQNEAQ (reference sequence). This CDR3 has 11 amino acids. V was cut by 11 bases and J by 5 bases, with 13 bases left in between. The CDR3 DNA reads as TGTGCCCTTAGGGACTTTAACGAGCAGTACTTC. Protein sequence: CALRDFNEQYF.

This clone occurred once. This chain links TRBV28 with TRBJ1-6, with 8 nucleotides matching TRBD1. The CDR3 runs to 15 residues. Germline values: CDR1 MDHEN, CDR2 SYDVKM. Trimming removed 3 bases from V and 4 bases from J; junction bases left unmatched: 2. Here the CDR3 DNA reads TGTGCCAGCAGTTTTAGGGACAGGTATAATTCACCCCTCCACTTT. Translating gives CASSFRDRYNSPLHF.

The chain employs TRBV6-5 and TRBJ2-2; tentatively, D is TRBD1 (5 bases). The CDR3 is made up of 14 amino acids. Germline-derived CDR1 and CDR2 are MNHEY and SVGAGI. The germline V and J ends were trimmed by 7 bases and 2 bases, with 11 bases remaining between them. The CDR3 loop is CASKGPFNTGELFF. Written as DNA, the CDR3 is TGTGCCAGCAAGGGGCCTTTCAACACCGGGGAGCTGTTTTTT.

The chain is built from TRBV3-1 (or the pseudogene TRBV3-2) and TRBJ2-3, with TRBD2 matching over 11 bases. Germline loops: CDR1 LGHDT, CDR2 YNNKEL (reference sequence). CDR3 length: 16 residues. Trimming cost V 0 bases and J 6 bases; bases outside gene matches: 5. The CDR3 DNA reads as TGTGCCAGCAGCCAAGACTCCGGACTAGCGGGCGATACGCAGTATTTT. The encoded protein is CASSQDSGLAGDTQYF.

The rearrangement links TRBV29-1 to TRBJ1-4; the match to TRBD1 covers 7 bases. The junction had 6 bases not matched to a gene; V was cut back by 6 bases and J by 17 bases. CDR1 and CDR2 (germline): SQVTM, ANQGSEA. CDR3 length equals 9 residues. Written as DNA, the CDR3 is TGCAGCGTGGACAGGTTCCCATTTTTT. It yields the protein CSVDRFPFF.

This chain joins TRBV7-2 and TRBJ1-5; 8 bases fit TRBD1. The ends lost 3 bases at V and 2 bases at J; junction bases unmatched: 6. CDR1 and CDR2 from the germline V gene are SGHTA and FQGNSA. The CDR3 runs 16 residues. The CDR3 bases are TGTGCCAGCAGCTTTGATACGACAGGGGGCAATCAGCCCCAGCATTTT. Translating gives CASSFDTTGGNQPQHF. Using reference TRBV7-2 and TRBJ1-5 for the parts outside the CDR3, the full variable domain is GAGVSQSPSNKVTEKGKDVELRCDPISGHTALYWYRQSLGQGLEFLIYFQGNSAPDKSGLPSDRFSAERTGGSVSTLTIQRTQQEDSAVYLCASSFDTTGGNQPQHFGDGTRLSIL.

This chain links TRBV3-1 (or the pseudogene TRBV3-2) with TRBJ1-3; TRBD1 might be the D (6 bases). This CDR3 has 16 amino acids. V dropped 1 base and J dropped 2 bases, with 12 bases sitting between them. From germline, CDR1 is LGHDT and CDR2 YNNKEL (reference sequence). For the CDR3, the DNA is TGTGCCAGCAGCCAAGGGATTGGGGGCACTGGAAACACCATATATTTT. It encodes CASSQGIGGTGNTIYF.

The V and J genes are TRBV4-1 and TRBJ1-6; 7 bases agree with TRBD1. V shed 3 bases and J 6 bases; nucleotides not matched to a gene: 8. Germline CDR1 reads MGHRA; CDR2 reads YSYEKL. The CDR3 spans 16 residues. CDR3 residues: CASSHPSGGGNSPLHF. The CDR3 DNA reads as TGCGCCAGCAGCCACCCGTCAGGGGGTGGTAATTCACCCCTCCACTTT.

The V and J genes are TRBV2 and TRBJ1-1; 8 bases line up with TRBD1. With 3 bases clipped from V and 2 bases from J, the junction kept 11 bases outside the gene matches. The germline gives CDR1 SNHLY, CDR2 FYNNEI. The CDR3 loop spans 17 amino acids. The CDR3 loop is CASSEWPPRGRNTEAFF. The CDR3 bases are TGTGCCAGCAGTGAGTGGCCCCCCAGGGGGCGAAACACTGAAGCTTTCTTT.

The chain joins TRBV30 to TRBJ2-3; unclear D gene. The CDR3 contains 12 residues. CDR1 GTSNPN and CDR2 SVGIG come from the germline V gene (reference sequence). V was trimmed by 3 bases and J by 2 bases, leaving 6 bases between them. In nucleotides, the CDR3 is TGTGCCTGGAGGGAGATCACAGATACGCAGTATTTT. This codes for CAWREITDTQYF. Full variable domain (outside the CDR3, taken from reference TRBV30 and TRBJ2-3): SQTIHQWPATLVQPVGSPLSLECTVEGTSNPNLYWYRQAAGRGLQLLFYSVGIGQISSEVPQNLSASRPQDRQFILSSKKLLLSDSGFYLCAWREITDTQYFGPGTRLTVL.

This chain links TRBV5-1 with TRBJ1-4, with D unresolved. Germline CDR1 reads SGHRS; CDR2 reads YFSETQ. Trimming left V 2 bases short and J 8 bases short, with 13 bases between. This CDR3 comprises 14 residues. This CDR3 reads CASSLDGPGEKLFF. The CDR3 region has the DNA TGCGCCAGCAGCTTAGACGGCCCAGGAGAAAAACTGTTTTTT.